The 21 T cell receptor beta chains presented below share a single source sample, sequenced in a study of early T cells in non-severe SARS-CoV-2 infection. TCRdb reprocessed the 5' RACE reads via MiXCR and lists one record per CDR3 protein. The table includes roughly 77,000 distinct CDR3 sequences, around 12% detected once. Sequencing was done on a sample of whole blood. The source is an adult who was a healthcare worker with PCR-confirmed SARS-CoV-2 infection or an uninfected control (not recorded which).

This clonotype was counted ten times or more. The V and J genes are TRBV12-3 or TRBV12-4 and TRBJ2-2, with D possibly matching TRBD2 (5 bases). The V and J ends lost 6 bases and 4 bases respectively, with 18 bases between them. The CDR3 sequence is 16 residues long. CDR3 loop: CASRPLGSVPTGELFF. CDR3 nucleotide sequence: TGTGCCAGCAGGCCTCTGGGGAGCGTTCCCACCGGGGAGCTGTTTTTT.

This clonotype was observed a handful of times. The chain is built from TRBV5-1 and TRBJ2-7; D is undetermined. V lost 0 bases and J 6 bases, leaving 16 bases between the germline ends. CDR3 length: 15 residues. Germline CDR1 is SGHRS and CDR2 is YFSETQ. In DNA form, the CDR3 reads TGCGCCAGCAGCTTGGCCCAATCCTCGATTGGCGAGCAGTACTTC. Translation gives CASSLAQSSIGEQYF.

This rearrangement joins TRBV11-3 to TRBJ1-1, with D perhaps matching TRBD1 (5 bases). CDR3 size: 15 residues. V gave up 1 base and J gave up 0 bases, with 9 bases separating them. The germline V gene has CDR1 SGHNT and CDR2 YENEEA. As DNA, the CDR3 is TGTGCCAGCAGCTTAGGCGGACACCTGAACACTGAAGCTTTCTTT. Translating gives CASSLGGHLNTEAFF.

The J gene is TRBJ2-1, the V gene TRBV29-1; D not resolved. CDR3 size: 14 residues. The V gene's germline CDR1 is SQVTM and CDR2 ANQGSEA. Deletions cut 6 bases from V and 7 bases from J, with 19 bases between. The CDR3 sequence is CSVDPARGFNEQFF. The CDR3 DNA reads as TGCAGCGTGGACCCAGCGAGAGGTTTTAATGAGCAGTTCTTC.

This clonotype was detected ten times or more. This chain uses TRBV10-1 with TRBJ1-1, with D perhaps TRBD1 (5 bases). Trimming removed 3 bases from V and 8 bases from J, with 13 bases in between. The CDR3 extends over 13 amino acids. CDR1 is WNHNN, CDR2 SYGVQD, per germline (reference sequence). The CDR3 sequence is CASSDAGPGEAFF. CDR3 DNA sequence: TGCGCCAGCAGTGATGCGGGGCCGGGCGAAGCTTTCTTT.

This clonotype was found a few times. Written as DNA, the CDR3 is TGTGCCAGCAGAGCGGGCCCGCGACTATATAATTCACCCCTCCACTTT. Amino acid sequence: CASRAGPRLYNSPLHF. The chain joins TRBV6-2 or TRBV6-3 to TRBJ1-6; no clear D. Germline values: CDR1 MNHEY, CDR2 SVGEGT. The V end lost 6 bases, the J end lost 4 bases, and 16 bases lay between the germline ends. CDR3 length equals 16 residues.

This clonotype appeared many times. The rearrangement uses TRBV13 and TRBJ2-2, with no clear D. The CDR3 spans 13 residues. Germline V gene sequence: CDR1 PRHDT, CDR2 FYEKMQ (reference sequence). V was trimmed by 4 bases and J by 4 bases, leaving 7 bases between them. Here the CDR3 DNA reads TGTGCCAGCAGCTCGCAGGTCACCGGGGAGCTGTTTTTT. Translation: CASSSQVTGELFF.

The table lists this clonotype with a few counts. The rearrangement uses TRBV4-2 and TRBJ2-7; TRBD2 is a possible D gene (5 bases). V lost 0 bases and J 3 bases, leaving 18 bases between the germline ends. This CDR3 is 17 amino acids long. Germline CDR1 is LGHNA and CDR2 is YNFKEQ. This CDR3 reads CASSQDLPSGLSYEQYF. CDR3 coding DNA: TGTGCCAGCAGCCAAGATCTACCCAGCGGCCTAAGCTACGAGCAGTACTTC.

This clonotype occurred many times. The V and J genes are TRBV29-1 and TRBJ2-1, with D uncertain. This CDR3 is 14 amino acids long. V lost 2 bases, J lost 0 bases, and 8 bases lay in between. Germline V gene sequence: CDR1 SQVTM, CDR2 ANQGSEA. DNA for the CDR3: TGCAGCGTTGAAAAAGGTCGCTCCTACAATGAGCAGTTCTTC. Its translation is CSVEKGRSYNEQFF.

The chain couples TRBV11-2 to TRBJ1-2; D is perhaps TRBD1 (6 bases). The CDR3 length is 14 residues. With 6 bases removed from V and 6 bases from J, the gap between germline ends came to 17 bases. Looked up from germline, CDR1 is SGHAT and CDR2 is FQNNGV. CDR3 nucleotides: TGTGCCAGCAGATTGGGGCGAGGGGGAAATGGCTACACCTTC. This gives the protein CASRLGRGGNGYTF.

This clonotype was seen only a few times. The chain has TRBV30 and TRBJ2-6; D not resolved. Germline assignment: CDR1 GTSNPN and CDR2 SVGIG (reference sequence). The CDR3 runs 13 residues. Trimming took 8 bases from V and 1 from J, leaving 9 bases between them. CDR3 protein: CAADVSGANVLTF. The CDR3 DNA sequence: TGTGCCGCCGACGTGTCTGGGGCCAACGTCCTGACTTTC. Based on the CDR3 plus reference TRBV30 and TRBJ2-6, the full variable domain is SQTIHQWPATLVQPVGSPLSLECTVEGTSNPNLYWYRQAAGRGLQLLFYSVGIGQISSEVPQNLSASRPQDRQFILSSKKLLLSDSGFYLCAADVSGANVLTFGAGSRLTVL.

The chain recombines TRBV20-1 with TRBJ2-3; D possibly matches TRBD1 or TRBD2 (5 bases each). CDR3 length: 14 residues. Trimming pared 1 base from V and 0 bases from J, leaving 8 bases between. Per the germline V gene, CDR1 is DFQATT and CDR2 is SNEGSKA (reference sequence). Here the CDR3 DNA reads TGCAGTGCTAGAGGAGGGGCTAGCACAGATACGCAGTATTTT. Protein sequence: CSARGGASTDTQYF.

This clonotype was recorded many times. The chain links TRBV21-1 to TRBJ1-2; TRBD1 is the table's D call and was not checked against the DNA. TRBV21-1 has pseudogene status. The CDR3 consists of 13 residues. The DNA for the CDR3 is TGTGCCAGCAGCAATGAGGGGGCTAATGGCTACACCTTC. Protein: CASSNEGANGYTF.

This clonotype has only a few counts. V usage is TRBV7-2 and J usage is TRBJ2-3; 10 bases are shared with TRBD2. J gave up 5 bases and V 5 bases, and 10 bases lay outside the gene matches. The CDR3 is 16 residues long. Germline CDR1 SGHTA, CDR2 FQGNSA. The CDR3 here is CASSPGRASGGDTQYF. The CDR3 nucleotides read TGTGCCAGCAGCCCCGGGCGGGCTAGCGGGGGAGATACGCAGTATTTT. Full variable domain (remainder filled in from reference TRBV7-2 and TRBJ2-3): GAGVSQSPSNKVTEKGKDVELRCDPISGHTALYWYRQSLGQGLEFLIYFQGNSAPDKSGLPSDRFSAERTGGSVSTLTIQRTQQEDSAVYLCASSPGRASGGDTQYFGPGTRLTVL.

This clonotype was detected a few times. The chain links TRBV7-2 to TRBJ2-7; 7 bases are a match to TRBD1. Germline V gene sequence: CDR1 SGHTA, CDR2 FQGNSA. This CDR3 comprises 21 residues. V gave up 1 base and J gave up 2 bases; unmatched junction bases: 23. The CDR3 spells CASSLELLRQGGPVGAYEQYF. CDR3 DNA: TGTGCCAGCAGCTTAGAGCTATTGCGACAGGGTGGTCCGGTTGGAGCCTACGAGCAGTACTTC.

The J gene is TRBJ1-1, the V gene TRBV5-1; D call uncertain. V dropped 2 bases and J dropped 6 bases, with 11 bases sitting between them. Looked up from germline, CDR1 is SGHRS and CDR2 is YFSETQ. The CDR3 sequence is 13 residues long. The CDR3 DNA is TGCGCCAGCAGCTTACTACTAAGTTCTGAAGCTTTCTTT. The encoded protein is CASSLLLSSEAFF.

Turning to this clonotype: Possible read error: a much larger clone is one base away. V is TRBV13 and J is TRBJ2-3, with D possibly being TRBD2 (5 bases). This CDR3 has 16 residues. The germline V gene encodes CDR1 PRHDT and CDR2 FYEKMQ (reference sequence). Trimming removed 6 bases from V and 3 bases from J, with 19 bases in between. CDR3 coding DNA: TGTGCCAGCAGGGCACTGGAGTCCCGCGGGACAGATACGCAGTATTTT. Protein: CASRALESRGTDTQYF.

This clonotype has at least ten counts. V gene TRBV4-1 combines with J gene TRBJ1-3; D not resolved. The CDR3 is 15 amino acids. Germline assignment: CDR1 MGHRA and CDR2 YSYEKL. Trimming left V 0 bases short and J 4 bases short, with 10 bases between. CDR3 loop: CASSQDTGLGNTIYF. The CDR3 DNA follows: TGCGCCAGCAGCCAAGATACGGGCCTGGGAAACACCATATATTTT.

Only a few counts were recorded for this clonotype. The chain combines TRBV7-9 with TRBJ2-7; TRBD1 aligns across 11 bases. CDR1 and CDR2 from the germline V gene are SEHNR and FQNEAQ (reference sequence). V gave up 2 bases and J gave up 5 bases; unmatched junction bases: 2. The CDR3 is 14 amino acids. CDR3 coding DNA: TGTGCCAGCAGCTTAAGGGGACAGGGGGACGAGCAGTACTTC. This gives the protein CASSLRGQGDEQYF.

In this sample, this clonotype turned up a few times. This chain joins TRBV4-1 and TRBJ2-1; 11 bases align to TRBD2. The CDR3 runs to 21 residues. Per the germline V gene, CDR1 is MGHRA and CDR2 is YSYEKL. V lost 1 base to trimming and J lost 0 bases; unmatched junction nucleotides: 14. This CDR3 reads CASSQGELAGVGGSSYNEQFF. CDR3 in DNA: TGCGCCAGCAGCCAAGGAGAACTAGCGGGAGTAGGGGGGAGCTCCTACAATGAGCAGTTCTTC.

CDR3 residues: CASSGGTGLRDGYTF. As DNA, the CDR3 is TGTGCCAGCAGCGGAGGGACAGGGCTTCGAGATGGCTACACCTTC. The J gene is TRBJ1-2, the V gene TRBV7-9, with TRBD1 identical over 9 bases. Unmatched junction bases numbered 10, after V lost 5 bases and J lost 6 bases. The germline CDR1 and CDR2 sequences are SEHNR and FQNEAQ (reference sequence). The CDR3 loop spans 15 amino acids.